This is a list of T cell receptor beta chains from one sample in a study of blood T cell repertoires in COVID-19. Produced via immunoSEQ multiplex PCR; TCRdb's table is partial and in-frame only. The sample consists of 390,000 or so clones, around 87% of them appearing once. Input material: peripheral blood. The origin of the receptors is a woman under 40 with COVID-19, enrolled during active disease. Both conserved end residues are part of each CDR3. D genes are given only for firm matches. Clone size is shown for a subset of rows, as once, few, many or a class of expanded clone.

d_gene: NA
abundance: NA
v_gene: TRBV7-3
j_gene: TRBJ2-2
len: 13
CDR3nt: TGTGCCAGCAGCTTAGAGCCCACCGGGGAGCTGTTTTTT
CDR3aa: CASSLEPTGELFF

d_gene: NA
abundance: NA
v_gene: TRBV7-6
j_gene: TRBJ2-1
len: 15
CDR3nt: TGTGCCAGCAGCGTTAGTGAACGCTCCTACAATGAGCAGTTCTTC
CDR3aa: CASSVSERSYNEQFF

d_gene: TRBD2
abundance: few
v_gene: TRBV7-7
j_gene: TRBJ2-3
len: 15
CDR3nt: TGTGCTAGCAGCCTCGGGACTAGCGTGGCAGATACGCAGTATTTT
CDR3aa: CASSLGTSVADTQYF

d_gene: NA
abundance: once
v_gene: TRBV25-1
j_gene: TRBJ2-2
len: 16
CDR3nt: TGTGCCAGCAGTGAATTCTCAGCGGAGAACACCGGGGAGCTGTTTTTT
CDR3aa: CASSEFSAENTGELFF

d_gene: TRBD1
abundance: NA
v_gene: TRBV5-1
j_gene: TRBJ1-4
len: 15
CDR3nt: TGCGCCAGCAGCCCCGGGACAGTTGCTAATGAAAAACTGTTTTTT
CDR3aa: CASSPGTVANEKLFF

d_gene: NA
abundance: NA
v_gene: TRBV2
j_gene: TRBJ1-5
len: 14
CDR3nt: TGTGCCAGCAGTGAAACGGGGTCGTTTCAGCCCCAGCATTTT
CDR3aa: CASSETGSFQPQHF

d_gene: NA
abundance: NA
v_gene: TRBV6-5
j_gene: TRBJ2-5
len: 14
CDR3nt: TGTGCCAGCAGTCCCGTAGAGGGCGCAGAGACCCAGTACTTC
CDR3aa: CASSPVEGAETQYF

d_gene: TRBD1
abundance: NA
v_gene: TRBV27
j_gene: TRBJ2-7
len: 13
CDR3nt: TGTGCCACCCATGACAGGGGCTCCTACGAGCAGTACTTC
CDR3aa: CATHDRGSYEQYF

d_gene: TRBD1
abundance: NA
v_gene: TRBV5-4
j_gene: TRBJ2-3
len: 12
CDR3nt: TGTGCCAGCAGCTGGGACAGGGGTACGCAGTATTTT
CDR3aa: CASSWDRGTQYF

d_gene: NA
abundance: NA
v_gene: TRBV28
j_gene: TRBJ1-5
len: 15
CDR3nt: TGTGCCAGCAGTTTTTCCGGGACACGGCCAGTGCCCCAGCATTTT
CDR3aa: CASSFSGTRPVPQHF

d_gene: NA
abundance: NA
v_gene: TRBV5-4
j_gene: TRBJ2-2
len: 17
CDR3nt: TGTGCCAGCACTAATACGGCAGGGCGCCTAAACACCGGGGAGCTGTTTTTT
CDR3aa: CASTNTAGRLNTGELFF

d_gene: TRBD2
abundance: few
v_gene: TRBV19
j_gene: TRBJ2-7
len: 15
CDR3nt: TGTGCCAGTAGTCCTTCCGGGACTAGCGGTCTGGAGCAGTACTTC
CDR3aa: CASSPSGTSGLEQYF

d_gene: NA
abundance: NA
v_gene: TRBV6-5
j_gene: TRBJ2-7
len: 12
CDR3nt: TGTGCCAGCAGTTTCCGTAGGGGGGAGCAGTACTTC
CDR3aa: CASSFRRGEQYF

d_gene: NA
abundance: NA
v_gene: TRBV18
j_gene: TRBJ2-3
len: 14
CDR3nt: TGTGCCAGCTCACCACTGGGCCAGGTAGATACGCAGTATTTT
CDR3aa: CASSPLGQVDTQYF

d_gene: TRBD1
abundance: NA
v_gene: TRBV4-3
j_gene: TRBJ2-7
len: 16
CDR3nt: TGCGCCAGCAGCCAAGTAGGTGGACAGGGTTTTGGCGAGCAGTACTTC
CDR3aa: CASSQVGGQGFGEQYF

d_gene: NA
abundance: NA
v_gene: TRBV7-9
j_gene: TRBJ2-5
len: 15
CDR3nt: TGTGCCAGCAGCAACATTAAAGGGGTGCAAGAGACCCAGTACTTC
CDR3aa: CASSNIKGVQETQYF

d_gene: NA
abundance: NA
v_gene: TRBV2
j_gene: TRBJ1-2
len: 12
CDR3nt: TGTGCCAGCAGAACACAGGTGGGAGGCTACACCTTC
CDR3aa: CASRTQVGGYTF

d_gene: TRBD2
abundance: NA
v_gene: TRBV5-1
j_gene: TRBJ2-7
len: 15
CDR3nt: TGCGCCAGCAGCTCTATAGCGGGGGCCTCCTACGAGCAGTACTTC
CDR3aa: CASSSIAGASYEQYF

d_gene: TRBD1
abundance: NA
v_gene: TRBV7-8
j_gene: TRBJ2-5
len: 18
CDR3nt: TGTGCCAGCAGGAAAGGAATTTCGGGGACAGGGGGACGGGAGACCCAGTACTTC
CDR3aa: CASRKGISGTGGRETQYF

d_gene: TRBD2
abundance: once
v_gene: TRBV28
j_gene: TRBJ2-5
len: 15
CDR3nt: TGTGCCAGCAGCCCACTAGCGGAGGGCGGCGAGACCCAGTACTTC
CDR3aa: CASSPLAEGGETQYF